This TCR beta chain emerged from a study of T cells in Graves' hyperthyroidism and ophthalmopathy. Notes on the study in general: Most expanded thyroid clonotypes above 0.001 also appeared in blood. Ophthalmopathy prediction by the model preceded onset by a median 6.5 months.

A remark on this clonotype: The antigen is undetermined.

It was uncontrolled infection, other autoimmune disease, pregnancy or lactation that excluded patients. The authors obtained PBMCs from roughly 10 ml of fresh peripheral blood. Amplification of TCR beta CDR3 regions was performed using RNA transcripts as template. HTBI primers were employed in a first-round RT-PCR of the TCR CDR3. One entry per CDR3 protein, called by TCRdb with MiXCR from the multiplex PCR reads. The sample lists under 350,000 distinct CDR3 sequences, roughly 18% occurring once. The germline V gene encodes CDR1 SEHNR and CDR2 FQNEAQ (reference sequence). V shed 5 bases and J 4 bases; nucleotides not matched to a gene: 8. The CDR3 consists of 16 residues.

The clonotype originates from a woman between 50 and 59 years old with Graves' hyperthyroidism. Sequencing was performed on blood. The genes are TRBV7-9 and TRBJ2-3, with 11 bases lining up with TRBD2. The CDR3 region has the DNA TGTGCCAGCAGCAATCTAGCGGGGGGCGATGCAGATACGCAGTATTTT. It specifies CASSNLAGGDADTQYF.